A selection of T cell receptor beta chains follows, all from one sample in a study of cytomegalovirus exposure and HLA in healthy donors. Assay: immunoSEQ multiplex PCR; the TCRdb copy retains only in-frame clones and omits some. The table has 150,000 to 200,000 clones, over 65% seen once; the top ten hold less than 3.5%. Sequenced input: PBMCs. The source is a woman aged 40 to 50 in good health and CMV-seropositive. The CDR3 runs from the conserved cysteine through the conserved F or W. The D gene is left open where the match is weak. Some rows have no size entry. The others give once, few or many, or a class for an expanded clone.

d_call j_call clone_size v_call cdr3_aa cdr3_nt
. TRBJ1-5 . TRBV4-3 CASSRGRGQPQHF TGCGCCAGCAGCCGGGGTCGGGGTCAGCCCCAGCATTTT
. TRBJ2-3 . TRBV5-4 CASSFRTSTDTQYF TGTGCCAGCAGCTTCCGGACTAGCACAGATACGCAGTATTTT
TRBD1 TRBJ2-6 . TRBV27 CASSPRGQGAPGANVLTF TGTGCCAGCAGTCCCCGTGGGCAGGGGGCGCCTGGGGCCAACGTCCTGACTTTC
TRBD1 TRBJ1-1 . TRBV6-1 CASERQGMNTEAFF TGTGCCAGCGAAAGACAGGGGATGAACACTGAAGCTTTCTTT
TRBD1 TRBJ2-7 . TRBV7-2 CASRRLQGAPYEQYF TGTGCCAGCAGGCGTCTCCAGGGGGCCCCCTACGAGCAGTACTTC
. TRBJ2-3 few TRBV14 CASSRNPGASTDTQYF TGTGCCAGCAGCCGAAACCCTGGGGCTAGCACAGATACGCAGTATTTT
. TRBJ1-4 many TRBV4-2 CASSQEAGGPPNEKLFF TGTGCCAGCAGCCAAGAGGCGGGGGGACCGCCTAATGAAAAACTGTTTTTT
. TRBJ1-2 . TRBV6-5 CASSYENSGRSGYTF TGTGCCAGCAGTTACGAGAACTCGGGGAGGTCCGGCTACACCTTC
TRBD1 TRBJ2-1 . TRBV7-9 CASSSGGDRGGNEQFF TGTGCCAGCAGCTCTGGGGGGGACAGGGGAGGGAATGAGCAGTTCTTC
TRBD1 TRBJ1-2 . TRBV27 CASSLGQGYYGYTF TGTGCCAGCAGTTTGGGACAGGGATACTATGGCTACACCTTC
TRBD1 TRBJ2-7 few TRBV6-6 CASSSGTGAILYEQYF TGTGCCAGCAGCTCCGGGACAGGAGCCATTCTCTACGAGCAGTACTTC
. TRBJ2-3 . TRBV7-9 CASSWGGTDTQYF TGTGCCAGCAGCTGGGGGGGCACAGATACGCAGTATTTT
TRBD2 TRBJ2-7 . TRBV7-3 CASRLAGATYEQYF TGTGCCAGCAGATTAGCGGGAGCTACCTACGAGCAGTACTTC
. TRBJ2-1 . TRBV7-9 CASSLAWDNSYNEQFF TGTGCCAGCAGCTTAGCATGGGACAATTCCTACAATGAGCAGTTCTTC
. TRBJ2-1 . TRBV9 CASSPWDWHNEQFF TGTGCCAGCAGCCCTTGGGACTGGCACAATGAGCAGTTCTTC
. TRBJ2-7 . TRBV9 CASSVDPGTYEQYF TGTGCCAGCAGCGTAGATCCAGGGACCTACGAGCAGTACTTC
. TRBJ2-3 . TRBV18 CASSQYTDTQYF TGTGCCAGCTCACAATACACAGATACGCAGTATTTT
. TRBJ2-1 . TRBV19 CATGDEQFF TGTGCCACGGGGGATGAGCAGTTCTTC
. TRBJ2-2 . TRBV7-2 CASSFRGANTGELFF TGTGCCAGCAGCTTCAGGGGTGCGAACACCGGGGAGCTGTTTTTT
. TRBJ2-7 . TRBV21-1 CASSYRDSLYEQYF TGTGCCAGCAGCTACCGGGACAGTCTTTACGAGCAGTACTTC
TRBD1 TRBJ1-5 . TRBV7-2 CASSLDRGRQPQHF TGTGCCAGCAGCTTAGACAGGGGGCGTCAGCCCCAGCATTTT
TRBD1 TRBJ2-3 . TRBV7-8 CASSRGQGWTDTQYF TGTGCCAGCAGCAGGGGACAGGGGTGGACAGATACGCAGTATTTT
. TRBJ1-6 . TRBV5-6 CASSLAVGANSPLHF TGTGCCAGCAGCTTGGCCGTTGGGGCAAATTCACCCCTCCACTTT
. TRBJ2-7 . TRBV6-5 CASSSPRRGGTYEQYF TGTGCCAGCAGTTCCCCCCGGCGGGGAGGAACCTACGAGCAGTACTTC
. TRBJ1-3 . TRBV9 CASSVWDYDNSGNTIYF TGTGCCAGCAGCGTTTGGGACTACGATAACTCTGGAAACACCATATATTTT
. TRBJ1-3 few TRBV4-3 CASSQVPGTGNTIYF TGCGCCAGCAGCCAAGTTCCAGGGACAGGAAACACCATATATTTT
TRBD2 TRBJ2-7 . TRBV7-2 CASSLLGPSGNEQYF TGTGCCAGCAGCTTATTGGGGCCTAGCGGCAACGAGCAGTACTTC
. TRBJ2-3 . TRBV7-2 CASSHPPGGADTQYF TGTGCCAGCAGCCACCCTCCGGGTGGGGCCGATACGCAGTATTTT
. TRBJ2-7 . TRBV2 CASSEDGGNGDYEQYF TGTGCCAGCAGTGAAGATGGTGGCAACGGAGACTACGAGCAGTACTTC
. TRBJ2-3 . TRBV25-1 CASLGTLSTDTQYF TGTGCCAGTCTCGGGACACTTAGCACAGATACGCAGTATTTT
TRBD2 TRBJ2-7 . TRBV28 CASSQDGSAGGGEQYF TGTGCCAGCAGCCAAGATGGATCAGCGGGAGGCGGTGAGCAGTACTTC
. TRBJ2-1 . TRBV1 CTTTTQLTTSGTDNEQFF TGCACCACCACGACTCAATTGACAACTAGCGGTACAGACAATGAGCAGTTCTTC
. TRBJ1-1 few TRBV15 CATSSRTTGTEAFF TGTGCCACCAGCAGCCGGACCACGGGGACTGAAGCTTTCTTT
. TRBJ2-3 . TRBV6-6 CASRGPGSTDTQYF TGTGCCAGCAGAGGCCCGGGTAGCACAGATACGCAGTATTTT
. TRBJ1-2 . TRBV9 CASSLNRQAYGYTF TGTGCCAGCAGCCTTAATCGACAGGCCTATGGCTACACCTTC
TRBD1 TRBJ2-7 . TRBV2 CASSGLGTGTYEQYF TGTGCCAGCAGTGGGTTGGGGACAGGAACCTACGAGCAGTACTTC
. TRBJ1-5 once TRBV6-5 CASSNPGQPQHF TGTGCCAGCAGTAACCCCGGTCAGCCCCAGCATTTT